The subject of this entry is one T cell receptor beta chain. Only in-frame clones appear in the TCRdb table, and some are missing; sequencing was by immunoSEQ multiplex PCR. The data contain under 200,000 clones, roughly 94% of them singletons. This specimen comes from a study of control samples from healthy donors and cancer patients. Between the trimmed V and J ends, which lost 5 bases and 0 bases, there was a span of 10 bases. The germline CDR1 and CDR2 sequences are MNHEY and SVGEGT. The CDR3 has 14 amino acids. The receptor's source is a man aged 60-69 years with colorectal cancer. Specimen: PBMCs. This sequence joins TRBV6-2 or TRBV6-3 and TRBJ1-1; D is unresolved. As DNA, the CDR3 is TGTGCCAGCAGTCTAAACAGCGTGAACACTGAAGCTTTCTTT. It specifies CASSLNSVNTEAFF.